Listed here are 21 T cell receptor beta chains from one sample, sequenced in a study of blood T cell repertoires in COVID-19. Produced via immunoSEQ multiplex PCR; TCRdb's table is partial and in-frame only. The table shows about 24,000 clones, with around 87% occurring only once. Material for sequencing was peripheral blood. These receptor sequences come from a human donor with active COVID-19. The donor label of this sample is uncertain.

The V and J genes are TRBV5-6 and TRBJ1-3, with D tentatively TRBD1 (6 bases). V lost 4 bases and J lost 2, with 19 bases in between. The CDR3 length is 17 residues. Germline CDR1 and CDR2: SGHDT and YYEEEE. CDR3 bases: TGTGCCAGCAGCCCCGAGGGGGGGCTTATAACTGGAAACACCATATATTTT. Protein product: CASSPEGGLITGNTIYF.

The chain employs TRBV28 and TRBJ2-7; 9 bases match TRBD1. V gave up 5 bases and J gave up 7 bases; unmatched junction bases: 12. CDR1 is MDHEN and CDR2 is SYDVKM in the germline V gene. The CDR3 is 15 residues long. The CDR3 loop is CASSTPGTGLGEQYF. The CDR3 nucleotides are TGTGCCAGCAGTACACCGGGGACAGGGCTAGGAGAGCAGTACTTC.

Written as DNA, the CDR3 is TGTGCCAGCAGCACCCGACAGGATACTAATGAAAAACTGTTTTTT. It specifies CASSTRQDTNEKLFF. The chain is built from TRBV9 and TRBJ1-4; TRBD1 is a possible D gene (6 bases). The CDR3 length is 15 residues. V lost 4 bases and J lost 2, with 12 bases in between. The V gene's germline CDR1 is SGDLS and CDR2 YYNGEE.

This rearrangement joins TRBV5-4 to TRBJ2-1; 9 bases are a match to TRBD2. From germline, CDR1 is SGHNT and CDR2 YYREEE (reference sequence). J gave up 8 bases and V 4 bases, and 4 bases lay outside the gene matches. This CDR3 is built from 13 residues. The CDR3 DNA follows: TGTGCCAGCAGCCAAGTAGCGGGGGATGAGCAGTTCTTC. Amino acids: CASSQVAGDEQFF.

In this sample, this clone turned up once. CDR3 sequence (DNA): TGTGCCAGCAGCTTACGAAGGACTAGCGGGGAGACCCAGTACTTC. Protein: CASSLRRTSGETQYF. This rearrangement joins TRBV11-2 to TRBJ2-5; 11 bases agree with TRBD2. V lost 2 bases and J lost 5; bases outside the gene matches: 4. The CDR3 contains 15 residues. The germline V gene has CDR1 SGHAT and CDR2 FQNNGV.

J is TRBJ1-2 and V is TRBV6-2 or TRBV6-3, with D tentatively TRBD1 (5 bases). This CDR3 contains 16 residues. Germline V gene data show CDR1 as MNHEY and CDR2 as SVGEGT. V lost 5 bases and J lost 4, with 20 bases in between. The CDR3 DNA sequence: TGTGCCAGCAGTGCCGCGGGGGGGACGGGCGGCTATGGCTACACCTTC. It encodes CASSAAGGTGGYGYTF.

There are a few counts of this clone. The rearrangement links TRBV27 to TRBJ2-2; 12 bases are a match to TRBD2. Trimming cost V 2 bases and J 3 bases; bases outside gene matches: 7. CDR3 length: 18 residues. Germline V CDR1 and CDR2: MNHEY, SMNVEV (reference sequence). The CDR3 DNA reads as TGTGCCAGCAGTTTAGACTCTAGCGGGAGGGCGGACACCGGGGAGCTGTTTTTT. This translates into CASSLDSSGRADTGELFF.

V and J are TRBV27 and TRBJ2-3; TRBD2 might be the D (6 bases). The V gene lost 8 bases and the J gene lost 0 bases, with 9 bases spanning the gap. There are 13 residues in the CDR3. Per germline, CDR1 MNHEY and CDR2 SMNVEV (reference sequence). CDR3 sequence reads: CASGRDSTDTQYF. For the CDR3, the DNA is TGTGCCAGCGGGCGGGACAGCACAGATACGCAGTATTTT.

CDR3 region: CASSIYWGGDTQPQHF. The CDR3 DNA reads TGTGCCAGTAGTATTTATTGGGGGGGGGACACTCAGCCCCAGCATTTT. The chain combines TRBV19 with TRBJ1-5, with D possibly being TRBD1 (6 bases). V shed 3 bases and J shed 6 bases, with 18 bases lying between them. Germline loops: CDR1 LNHDA, CDR2 SQIVND (reference sequence). This CDR3 spans 16 amino acids.

The chain carries TRBV12-3 or TRBV12-4 and TRBJ2-7, with D possibly being TRBD1 (5 bases). Trimming took 9 bases from V and 4 from J, leaving 16 bases between them. There are 13 residues in the CDR3. The CDR3, as DNA: TGTGCCAGTTCCGTAGGGGCCTTTTACGAGCAGTACTTC. It yields the protein CASSVGAFYEQYF.

This clone appeared once. This rearrangement joins TRBV19 to TRBJ2-2; TRBD1 agrees at 8 bases. Germline CDR1 is LNHDA and CDR2 is SQIVND (reference sequence). The V gene end was trimmed by 4 bases and the J gene end by 5 bases; junction bases not matched to a gene: 9. The CDR3 is 16 residues long. CDR3 coding DNA: TGTGCCAGTAGTACAACCCGGACAGGGCGTACCGGGGAGCTGTTTTTT. Translation: CASSTTRTGRTGELFF.

The J gene is TRBJ2-5, the V gene TRBV6-6, with D possibly being TRBD1 (6 bases). Germline loops: CDR1 MNHNY, CDR2 SVGAGI (reference sequence). V shed 5 bases and J shed 2 bases, with 9 bases lying between them. This CDR3 has 13 residues. DNA of the CDR3: TGTGCCAGCAGTGCGACAGGACAAGAGACCCAGTACTTC. This codes for CASSATGQETQYF.

The chain combines TRBV5-1 with TRBJ1-6; D may be TRBD1 (5 bases). This CDR3 is built from 13 residues. From germline, CDR1 is SGHRS and CDR2 YFSETQ. V was cut by 4 bases and J by 10 bases, with 12 bases left in between. The CDR3 DNA follows: TGCGCCAGCAGCGTACAGGACACCTCACCCCTCCACTTT. The encoded protein is CASSVQDTSPLHF.

The gene calls are TRBV9 and TRBJ1-1; D perhaps matches TRBD1 (5 bases). Deletions cut 0 bases from V and 0 bases from J, with 15 bases between. The CDR3 runs 17 residues. Germline V gene sequence: CDR1 SGDLS, CDR2 YYNGEE. The CDR3 DNA follows: TGTGCCAGCAGCGTAGATGTGCAGGGCCCATTGAACACTGAAGCTTTCTTT. It encodes CASSVDVQGPLNTEAFF.

In its sample, this clone ranks as medium-sized. The rearrangement uses TRBV5-4 and TRBJ2-2, with D tentatively TRBD1 (6 bases). Deletions cut 3 bases from V and 0 bases from J, with 15 bases between. This CDR3 is 17 amino acids long. Looked up from germline, CDR1 is SGHNT and CDR2 is YYREEE (reference sequence). The CDR3 sequence: CASSSGTLASNTGELFF. The DNA for the CDR3 is TGTGCCAGCAGCTCCGGGACATTAGCATCGAACACCGGGGAGCTGTTTTTT.

The chain is built from TRBV4-2 and TRBJ2-7; D gene ambiguous. The V gene lost 0 bases and the J gene lost 0 bases, with 15 bases spanning the gap. The CDR3 loop spans 17 amino acids. Germline CDR1 is LGHNA and CDR2 is YNFKEQ. The CDR3 sequence: CASSQESGQPYSYEQYF. CDR3 coding DNA: TGTGCCAGCAGCCAAGAATCAGGCCAGCCATACTCCTACGAGCAGTACTTC.

The chain carries TRBV5-3 and TRBJ2-1; 7 bases are shared with TRBD2. TRBV5-3 is treated as an ORF (open reading frame) with a function not yet certain. The CDR3 spans 15 residues. V gave up 1 base and J gave up 8 bases; unmatched junction bases: 9. The CDR3 reads CARSLCWRELDEQFF. The CDR3 DNA follows: TGTGCCAGAAGCTTGTGTTGGCGGGAGCTCGATGAGCAGTTCTTC.

The rearrangement links TRBV9 to TRBJ2-7; D is possibly TRBD1 (6 bases). Trimming stripped 0 bases from V and 2 bases from J, with 9 bases between. CDR3 length: 14 residues. CDR1 and CDR2 from the germline V gene are SGDLS and YYNGEE. The CDR3 protein is CASSVGQETYEQYF. In nucleotides, the CDR3 is TGTGCCAGCAGCGTAGGACAGGAGACCTACGAGCAGTACTTC.

The chain carries TRBV2 and TRBJ2-5; D gene ambiguous. Germline values: CDR1 SNHLY, CDR2 FYNNEI. The CDR3 length is 12 residues. The V end was cut by 3 bases, the J end by 5 bases, with 7 bases between. CDR3 region: CASSEARETQYF. CDR3 in DNA: TGTGCCAGCAGTGAGGCGAGGGAGACCCAGTACTTC.

The rearrangement joins TRBV7-6 to TRBJ2-3; perhaps TRBD2 as D (6 bases). The CDR3 loop spans 17 amino acids. The V and J ends lost 2 bases and 5 bases respectively, with 20 bases between them. The germline V gene encodes CDR1 SGHVS and CDR2 FNYEAQ. DNA for the CDR3: TGTGCCAGCAGCTTAAACTGGCAAGCGGGTGGGGAAGATACGCAGTATTTT. This gives the protein CASSLNWQAGGEDTQYF.

This chain uses TRBV27 with TRBJ1-1; 7 nucleotides align to TRBD1. The germline V gene has CDR1 MNHEY and CDR2 SMNVEV (reference sequence). The trim removed 7 bases at V and 1 base at J, leaving 6 bases unmatched. The CDR3 length is 14 residues. The CDR3 loop is CASNRQGPNTEAFF. The CDR3 DNA follows: TGTGCCAGCAATAGACAGGGACCGAACACTGAAGCTTTCTTT.